This TCR beta chain was retrieved from a study of radiotherapy plus CTLA-4 blockade in lung cancer. General study findings and limits: Among reported predictors of response, early blood T cell clone dynamics with interferon-beta performed best. In blood, tumor-derived TCR clones expanded after radiotherapy plus ipilimumab.

This clone turned up a few times. Its matching antigen is unknown. Using immunoSEQ multiplex PCR, the repertoire was profiled, and TCRdb retains in-frame clones only, with some absent. The sample has 40,000 to 45,000 clones, approximately 67% seen once. The V gene's germline CDR1 is GTSNPN and CDR2 SVGIG (reference sequence). The CDR3 loop spans 12 amino acids. V was trimmed by 6 bases and J by 6 bases, leaving 14 bases between them. The study treated chemo-refractory metastatic non-small-cell lung cancer patients with focal radiation plus ipilimumab CTLA-4 blockade. The clonotype originates from a human donor with non-small cell lung cancer who had a partial response to radiotherapy plus ipilimumab. The sample in question was peripheral blood, obtained from a patient treated with radiotherapy plus ipilimumab. This chain links TRBV30 with TRBJ1-2; perhaps TRBD1 as D (5 bases). The CDR3, as DNA: TGTGCCTGTAGGCTCAGGGTTGATGGCTACACCTTC. Encoded protein: CACRLRVDGYTF.